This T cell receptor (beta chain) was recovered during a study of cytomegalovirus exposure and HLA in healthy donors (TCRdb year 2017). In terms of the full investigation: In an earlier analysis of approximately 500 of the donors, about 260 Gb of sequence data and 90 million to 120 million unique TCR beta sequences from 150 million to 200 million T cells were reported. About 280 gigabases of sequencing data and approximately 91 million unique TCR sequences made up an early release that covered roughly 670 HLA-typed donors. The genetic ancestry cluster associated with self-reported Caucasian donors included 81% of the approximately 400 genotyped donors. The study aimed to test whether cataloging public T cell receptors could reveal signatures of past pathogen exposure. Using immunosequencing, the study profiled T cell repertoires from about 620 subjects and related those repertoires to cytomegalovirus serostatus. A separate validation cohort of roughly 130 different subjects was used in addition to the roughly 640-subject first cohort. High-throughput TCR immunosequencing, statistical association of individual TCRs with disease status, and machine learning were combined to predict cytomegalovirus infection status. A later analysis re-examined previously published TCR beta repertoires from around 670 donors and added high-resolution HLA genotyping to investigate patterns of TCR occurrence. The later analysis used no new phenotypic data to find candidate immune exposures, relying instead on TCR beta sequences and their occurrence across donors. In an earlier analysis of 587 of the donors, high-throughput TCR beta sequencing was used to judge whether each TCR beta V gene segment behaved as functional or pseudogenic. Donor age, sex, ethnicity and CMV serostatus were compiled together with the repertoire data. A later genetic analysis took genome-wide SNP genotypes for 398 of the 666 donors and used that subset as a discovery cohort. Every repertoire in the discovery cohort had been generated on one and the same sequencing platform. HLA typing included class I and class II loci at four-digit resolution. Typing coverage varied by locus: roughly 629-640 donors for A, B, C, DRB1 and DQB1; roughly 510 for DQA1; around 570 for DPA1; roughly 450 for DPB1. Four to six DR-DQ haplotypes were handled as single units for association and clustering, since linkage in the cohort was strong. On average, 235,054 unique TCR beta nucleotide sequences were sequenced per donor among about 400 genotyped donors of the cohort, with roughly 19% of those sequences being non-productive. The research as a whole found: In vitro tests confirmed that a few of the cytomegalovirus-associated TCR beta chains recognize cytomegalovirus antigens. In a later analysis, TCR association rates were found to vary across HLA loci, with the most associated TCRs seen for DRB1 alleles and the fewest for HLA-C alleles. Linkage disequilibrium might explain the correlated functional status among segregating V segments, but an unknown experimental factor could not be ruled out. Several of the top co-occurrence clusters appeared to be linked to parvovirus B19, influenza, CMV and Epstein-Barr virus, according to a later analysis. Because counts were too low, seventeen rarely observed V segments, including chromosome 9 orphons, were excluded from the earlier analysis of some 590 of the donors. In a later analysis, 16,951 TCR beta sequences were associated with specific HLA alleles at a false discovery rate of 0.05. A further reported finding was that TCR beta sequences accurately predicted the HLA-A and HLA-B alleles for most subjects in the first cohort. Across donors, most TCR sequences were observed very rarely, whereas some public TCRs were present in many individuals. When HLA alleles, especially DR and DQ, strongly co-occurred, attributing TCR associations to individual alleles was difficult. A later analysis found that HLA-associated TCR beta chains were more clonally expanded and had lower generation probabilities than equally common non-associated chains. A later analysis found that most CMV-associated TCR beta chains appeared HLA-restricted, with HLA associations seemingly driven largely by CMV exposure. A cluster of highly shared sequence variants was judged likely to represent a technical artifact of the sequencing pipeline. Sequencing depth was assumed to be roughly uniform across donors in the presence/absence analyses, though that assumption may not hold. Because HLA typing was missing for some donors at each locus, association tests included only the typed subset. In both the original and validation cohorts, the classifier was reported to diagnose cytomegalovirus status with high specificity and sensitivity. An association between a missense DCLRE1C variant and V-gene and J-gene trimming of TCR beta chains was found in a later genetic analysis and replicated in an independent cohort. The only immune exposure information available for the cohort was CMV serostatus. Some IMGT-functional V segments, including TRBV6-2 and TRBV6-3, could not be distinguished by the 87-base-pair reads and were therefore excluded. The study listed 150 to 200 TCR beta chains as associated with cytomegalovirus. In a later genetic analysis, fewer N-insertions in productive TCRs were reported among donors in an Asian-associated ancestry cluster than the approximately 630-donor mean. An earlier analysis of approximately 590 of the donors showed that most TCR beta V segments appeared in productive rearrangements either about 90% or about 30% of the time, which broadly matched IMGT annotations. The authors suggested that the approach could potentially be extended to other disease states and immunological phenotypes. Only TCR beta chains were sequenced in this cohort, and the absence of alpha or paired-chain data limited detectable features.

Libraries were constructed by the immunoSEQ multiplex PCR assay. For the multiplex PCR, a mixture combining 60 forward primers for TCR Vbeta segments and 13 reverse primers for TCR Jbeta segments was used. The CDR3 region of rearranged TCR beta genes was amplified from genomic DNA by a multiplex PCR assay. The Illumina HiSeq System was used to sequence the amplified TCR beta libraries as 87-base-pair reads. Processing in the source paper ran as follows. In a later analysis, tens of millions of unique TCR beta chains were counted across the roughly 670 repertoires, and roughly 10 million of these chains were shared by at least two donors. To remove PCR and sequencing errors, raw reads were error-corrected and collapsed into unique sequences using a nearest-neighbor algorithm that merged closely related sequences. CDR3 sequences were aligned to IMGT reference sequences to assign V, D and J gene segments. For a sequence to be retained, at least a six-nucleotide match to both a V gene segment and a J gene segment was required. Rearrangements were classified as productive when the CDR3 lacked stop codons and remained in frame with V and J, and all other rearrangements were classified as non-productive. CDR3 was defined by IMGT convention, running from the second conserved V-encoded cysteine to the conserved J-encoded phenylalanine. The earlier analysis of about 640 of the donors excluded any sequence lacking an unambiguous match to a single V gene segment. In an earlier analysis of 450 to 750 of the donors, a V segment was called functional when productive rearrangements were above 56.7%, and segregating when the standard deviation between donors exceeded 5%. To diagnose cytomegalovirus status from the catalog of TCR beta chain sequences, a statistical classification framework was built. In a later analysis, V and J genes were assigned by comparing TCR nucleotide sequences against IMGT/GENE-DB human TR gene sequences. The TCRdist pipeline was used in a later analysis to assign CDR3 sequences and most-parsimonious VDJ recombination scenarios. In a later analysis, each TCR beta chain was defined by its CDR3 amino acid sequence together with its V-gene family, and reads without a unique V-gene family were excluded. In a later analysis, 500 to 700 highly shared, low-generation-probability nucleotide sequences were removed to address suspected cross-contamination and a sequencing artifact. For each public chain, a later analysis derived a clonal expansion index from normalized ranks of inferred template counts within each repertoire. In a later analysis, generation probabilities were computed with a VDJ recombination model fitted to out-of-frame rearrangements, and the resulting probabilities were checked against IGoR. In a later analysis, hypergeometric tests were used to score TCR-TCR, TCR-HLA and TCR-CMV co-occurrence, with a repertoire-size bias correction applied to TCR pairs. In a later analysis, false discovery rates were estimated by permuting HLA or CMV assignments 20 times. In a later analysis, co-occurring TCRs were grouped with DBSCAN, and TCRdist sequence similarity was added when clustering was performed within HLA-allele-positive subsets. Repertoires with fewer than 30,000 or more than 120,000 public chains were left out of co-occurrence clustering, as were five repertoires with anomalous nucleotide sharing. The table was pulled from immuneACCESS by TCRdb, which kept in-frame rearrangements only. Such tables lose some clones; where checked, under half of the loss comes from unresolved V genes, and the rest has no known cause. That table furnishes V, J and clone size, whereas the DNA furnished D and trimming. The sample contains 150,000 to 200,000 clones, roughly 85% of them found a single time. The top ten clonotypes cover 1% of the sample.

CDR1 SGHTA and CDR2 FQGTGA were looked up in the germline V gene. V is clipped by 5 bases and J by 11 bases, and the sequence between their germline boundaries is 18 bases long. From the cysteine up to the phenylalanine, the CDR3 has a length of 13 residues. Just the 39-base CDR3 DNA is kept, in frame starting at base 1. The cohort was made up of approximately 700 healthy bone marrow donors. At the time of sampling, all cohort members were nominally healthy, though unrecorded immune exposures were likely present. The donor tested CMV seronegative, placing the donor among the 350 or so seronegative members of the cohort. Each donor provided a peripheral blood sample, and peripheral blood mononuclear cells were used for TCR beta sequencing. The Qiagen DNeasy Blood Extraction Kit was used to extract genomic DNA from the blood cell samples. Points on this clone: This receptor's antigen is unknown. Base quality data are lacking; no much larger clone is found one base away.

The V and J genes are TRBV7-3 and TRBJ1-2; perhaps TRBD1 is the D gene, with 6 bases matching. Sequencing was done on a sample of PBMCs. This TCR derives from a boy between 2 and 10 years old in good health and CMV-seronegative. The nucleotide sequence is TGTGCCAGCAGCGTCCAGGGGTCCGAGGGTTACACCTTC. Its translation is CASSVQGSEGYTF.